The table lists the clone carrying this TCR beta chain with many counts. The germline V gene has CDR1 SEHNR and CDR2 FQNEAQ (reference sequence). The CDR3 spans 13 residues. The V and J ends lost 4 bases and 2 bases respectively, with 9 bases between them. This record comes from a study of T cells after yellow fever vaccination. MiXCR was run by TCRdb on the 5' RACE reads, yielding one entry per CDR3 protein. The sample lists a few hundred thousand distinct CDR3 sequences, more than 3% occurring once. Sequences were derived from PBMCs, sampled on the day of the yellow fever booster vaccination. The chain recombines TRBV7-9 with TRBJ2-7; no clear D gene. The origin of this receptor is a man between 18 and 29 years old who received the YFV17D yellow fever vaccine. This CDR3 reads CASSYYNTYEQYF. DNA of the CDR3: TGTGCCAGCAGCTATTATAATACCTACGAGCAGTACTTC.